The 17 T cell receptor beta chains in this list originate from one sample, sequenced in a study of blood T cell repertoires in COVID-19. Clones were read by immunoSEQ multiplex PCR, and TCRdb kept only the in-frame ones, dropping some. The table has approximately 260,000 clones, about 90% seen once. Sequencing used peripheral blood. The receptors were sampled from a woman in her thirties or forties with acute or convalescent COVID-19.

The CDR3 loop is CASSLGSRGGGGYTF. The CDR3 DNA is TGTGCCAGCAGCTTGGGTTCAAGAGGGGGCGGTGGCTACACCTTC. The chain carries TRBV5-4 and TRBJ1-2; TRBD1 aligns across 7 bases. Germline V gives CDR1 SGHNT, CDR2 YYREEE (reference sequence). CDR3 length: 15 residues. V dropped 0 bases and J dropped 7; count of bases not matched to a gene: 9.

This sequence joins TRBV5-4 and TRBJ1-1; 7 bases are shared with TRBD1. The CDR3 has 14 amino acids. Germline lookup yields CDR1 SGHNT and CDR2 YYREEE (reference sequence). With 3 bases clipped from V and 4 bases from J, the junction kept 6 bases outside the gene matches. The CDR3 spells CASSSRQGGTEAFF. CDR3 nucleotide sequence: TGTGCCAGCAGCTCACGACAGGGTGGCACTGAAGCTTTCTTT. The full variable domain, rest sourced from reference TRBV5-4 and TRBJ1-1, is ETGVTQSPTHLIKTRGQQVTLRCSSQSGHNTVSWYQQALGQGPQFIFQYYREEENGRGNFPPRFSGLQFPNYSSELNVNALELDDSALYLCASSSRQGGTEAFFGQGTRLTVV.

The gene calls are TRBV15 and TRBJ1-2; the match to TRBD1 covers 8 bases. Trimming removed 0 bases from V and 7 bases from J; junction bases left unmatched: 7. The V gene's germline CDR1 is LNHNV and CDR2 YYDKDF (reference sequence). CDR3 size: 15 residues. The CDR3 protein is CATSRERQGAGGYTF. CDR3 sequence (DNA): TGTGCCACCAGCAGAGAGAGGCAGGGGGCAGGTGGCTACACCTTC.

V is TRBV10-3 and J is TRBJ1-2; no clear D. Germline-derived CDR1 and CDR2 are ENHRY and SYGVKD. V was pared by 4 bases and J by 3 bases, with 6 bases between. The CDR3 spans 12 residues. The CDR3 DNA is TGTGCCATCAGTGTTCAGGACTATGGCTACACCTTC. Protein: CAISVQDYGYTF.

The DNA for the CDR3 is TGTGCCAGCCGTAACCCATACGGAGGCGAAAAACTGTTTTTT. Translated, it gives CASRNPYGGEKLFF. The V gene is TRBV6-6, the J gene TRBJ1-4, with D uncertain. CDR3 length: 14 residues. The V and J ends lost 8 bases and 8 bases respectively, with 18 bases between them. CDR1 is MNHNY and CDR2 is SVGAGI in the germline V gene (reference sequence).

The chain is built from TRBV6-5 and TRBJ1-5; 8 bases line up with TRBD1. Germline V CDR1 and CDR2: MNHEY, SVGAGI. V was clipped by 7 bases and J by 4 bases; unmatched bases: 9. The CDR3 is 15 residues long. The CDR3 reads CASKVTGGRNQPQHF. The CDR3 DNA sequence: TGTGCCAGCAAGGTCACAGGGGGAAGGAATCAGCCCCAGCATTTT.

The CDR3 DNA reads as TGTGCCAGCAGTTTACTAGCGGGGGGGCCCGGGGAGCTGTTTTTT. This gives the protein CASSLLAGGPGELFF. The rearrangement joins TRBV27 to TRBJ2-2, with 12 bases that match TRBD2. This CDR3 has 15 residues. Germline V lookup: CDR1 MNHEY, CDR2 SMNVEV (reference sequence). V trimming: 2 bases; J trimming: 6 bases; junction bases outside the gene matches: 1.

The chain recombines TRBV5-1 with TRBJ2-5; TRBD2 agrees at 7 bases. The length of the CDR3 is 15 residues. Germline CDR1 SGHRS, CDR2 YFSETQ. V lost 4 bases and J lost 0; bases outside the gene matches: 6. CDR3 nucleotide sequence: TGCGCCAGCAGCGAGCGGGGATTCAACCAAGAGACCCAGTACTTC. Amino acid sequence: CASSERGFNQETQYF.

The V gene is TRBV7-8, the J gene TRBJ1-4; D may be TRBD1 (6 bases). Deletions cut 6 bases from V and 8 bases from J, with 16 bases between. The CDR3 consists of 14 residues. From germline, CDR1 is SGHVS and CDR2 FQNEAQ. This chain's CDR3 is CASRRGTLGEKLFF. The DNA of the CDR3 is TGTGCCAGCAGAAGGGGGACCCTCGGAGAAAAACTGTTTTTT.

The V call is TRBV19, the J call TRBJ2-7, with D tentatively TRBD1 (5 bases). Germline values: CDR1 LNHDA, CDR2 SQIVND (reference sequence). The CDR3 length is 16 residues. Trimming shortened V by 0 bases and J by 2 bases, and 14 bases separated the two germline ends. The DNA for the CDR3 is TGTGCCAGTAGTATAGATAGGAACAGGCCTCCCTACGAGCAGTACGTC. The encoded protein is CASSIDRNRPPYEQYV.

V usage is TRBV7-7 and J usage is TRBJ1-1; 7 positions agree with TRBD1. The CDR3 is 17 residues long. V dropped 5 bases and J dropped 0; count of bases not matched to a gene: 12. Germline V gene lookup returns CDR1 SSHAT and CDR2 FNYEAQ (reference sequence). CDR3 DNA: TGTGCCAGCAGCCCTCAACCGGGACAGAATATGAACACTGAAGCTTTCTTT. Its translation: CASSPQPGQNMNTEAFF.

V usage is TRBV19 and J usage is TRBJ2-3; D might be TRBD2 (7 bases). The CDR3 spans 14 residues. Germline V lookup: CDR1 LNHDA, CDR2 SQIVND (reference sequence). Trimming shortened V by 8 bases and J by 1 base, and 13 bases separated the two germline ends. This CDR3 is CASGGRGRTDTQYF. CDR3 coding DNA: TGTGCCAGTGGGGGGCGGGGGCGCACAGATACGCAGTATTTT.

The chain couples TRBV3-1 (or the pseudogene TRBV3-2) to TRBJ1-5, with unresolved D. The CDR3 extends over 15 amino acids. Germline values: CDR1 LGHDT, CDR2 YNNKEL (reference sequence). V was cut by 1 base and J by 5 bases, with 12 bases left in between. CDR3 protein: CASSQGTGIYQPQHF. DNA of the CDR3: TGTGCCAGCAGCCAAGGAACGGGTATCTATCAGCCCCAGCATTTT.

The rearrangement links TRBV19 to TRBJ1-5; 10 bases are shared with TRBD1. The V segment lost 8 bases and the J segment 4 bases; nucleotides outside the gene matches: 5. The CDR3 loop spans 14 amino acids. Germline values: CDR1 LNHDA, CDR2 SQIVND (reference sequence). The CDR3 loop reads CASQWTGGNQPQHF. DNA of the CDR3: TGTGCCAGTCAGTGGACAGGGGGTAATCAGCCCCAGCATTTT.

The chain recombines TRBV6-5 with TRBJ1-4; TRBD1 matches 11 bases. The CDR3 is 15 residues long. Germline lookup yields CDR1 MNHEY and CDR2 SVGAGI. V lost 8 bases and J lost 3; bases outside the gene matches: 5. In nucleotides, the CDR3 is TGTGCCAGCGGACAGGGGGCTAGGGCTAATGAAAAACTGTTTTTT. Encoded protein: CASGQGARANEKLFF.

Written as DNA, the CDR3 is TGTGCCAGCTCACCACTAGGCACTCACCTAGTGAACACTGAAGCTTTCTTT. Translated, it gives CASSPLGTHLVNTEAFF. The chain combines TRBV18 with TRBJ1-1; unclear D gene. CDR1 KGHSH and CDR2 LQKENI come from the germline V gene. V gave up 1 base and J gave up 0 bases, with 15 bases separating them. The CDR3 spans 17 residues.

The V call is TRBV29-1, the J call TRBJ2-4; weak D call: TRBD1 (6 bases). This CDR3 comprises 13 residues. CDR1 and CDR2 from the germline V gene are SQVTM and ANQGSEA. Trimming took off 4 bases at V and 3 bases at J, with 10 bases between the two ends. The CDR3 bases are TGCAGCGTTGCTAGAGGGGGCAAAAACATTCAGTACTTC. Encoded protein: CSVARGGKNIQYF.